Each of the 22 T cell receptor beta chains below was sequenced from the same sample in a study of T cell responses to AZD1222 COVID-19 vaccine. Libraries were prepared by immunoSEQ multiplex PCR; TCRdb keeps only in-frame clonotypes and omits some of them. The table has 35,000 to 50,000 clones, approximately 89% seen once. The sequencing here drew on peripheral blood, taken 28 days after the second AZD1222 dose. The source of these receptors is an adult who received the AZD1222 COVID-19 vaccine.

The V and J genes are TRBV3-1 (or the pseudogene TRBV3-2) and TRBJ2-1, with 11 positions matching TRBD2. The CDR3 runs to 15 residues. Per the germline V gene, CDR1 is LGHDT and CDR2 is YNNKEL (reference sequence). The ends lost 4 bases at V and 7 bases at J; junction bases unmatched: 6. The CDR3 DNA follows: TGTGCCAGCAGCCCGGGACTAGCGGAGATAAATGAGCAGTTCTTC. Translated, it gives CASSPGLAEINEQFF.

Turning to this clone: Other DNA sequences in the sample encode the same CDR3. The CDR3 nucleotides are TGTGCCAGCAGCCCCGGGACAGCGAACACCGGGGAGCTGTTTTTT. Its protein product is CASSPGTANTGELFF. This chain connects TRBV9 to TRBJ2-2; 7 positions match TRBD1. V trimming: 4 bases; J trimming: 0 bases; junction bases outside the gene matches: 3. Looked up from germline, CDR1 is SGDLS and CDR2 is YYNGEE. CDR3 length: 15 residues.

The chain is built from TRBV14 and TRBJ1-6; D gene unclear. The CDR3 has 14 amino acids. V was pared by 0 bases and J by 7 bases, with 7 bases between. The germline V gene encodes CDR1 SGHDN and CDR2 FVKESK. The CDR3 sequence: CASSQEGRNSPLHF. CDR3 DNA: TGTGCCAGCAGCCAAGAGGGGAGGAATTCACCCCTCCACTTT.

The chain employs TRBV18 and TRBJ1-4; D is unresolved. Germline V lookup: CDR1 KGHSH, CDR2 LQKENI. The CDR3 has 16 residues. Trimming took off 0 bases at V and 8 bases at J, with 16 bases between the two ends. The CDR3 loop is CASSPPSPAVGEKLFF. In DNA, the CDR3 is TGTGCCAGCTCACCACCGTCGCCCGCGGTGGGCGAAAAACTGTTTTTT.

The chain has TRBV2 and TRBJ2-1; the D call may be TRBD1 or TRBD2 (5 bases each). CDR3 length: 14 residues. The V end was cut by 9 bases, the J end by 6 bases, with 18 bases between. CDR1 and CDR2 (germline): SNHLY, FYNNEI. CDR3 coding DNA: TGTGCCAGTCTCCGGGACGGAGGATTCAATGAGCAGTTCTTC. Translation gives CASLRDGGFNEQFF.

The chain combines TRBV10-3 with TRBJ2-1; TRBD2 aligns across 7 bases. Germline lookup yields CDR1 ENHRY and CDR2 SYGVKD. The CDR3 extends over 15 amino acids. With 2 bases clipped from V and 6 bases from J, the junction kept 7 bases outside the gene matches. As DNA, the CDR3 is TGTGCCATCAGTGAGAGCCAGCGGGGTAGCAATGAGCAGTTCTTC. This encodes CAISESQRGSNEQFF.

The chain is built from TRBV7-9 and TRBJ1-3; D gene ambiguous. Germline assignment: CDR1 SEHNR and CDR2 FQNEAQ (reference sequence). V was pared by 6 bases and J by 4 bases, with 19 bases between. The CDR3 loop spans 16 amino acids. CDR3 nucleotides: TGTGCCAGCAGTTTTTTAGACCCTATTACGGGAAACACCATATATTTT. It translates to CASSFLDPITGNTIYF. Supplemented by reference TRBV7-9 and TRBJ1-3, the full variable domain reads DTGVSQNPRHKITKRGQNVTFRCDPISEHNRLYWYRQTLGQGPEFLTYFQNEAQLEKSRLLSDRFSAERPKGSFSTLEIQRTEQGDSAMYLCASSFLDPITGNTIYFGEGSWLTVV.

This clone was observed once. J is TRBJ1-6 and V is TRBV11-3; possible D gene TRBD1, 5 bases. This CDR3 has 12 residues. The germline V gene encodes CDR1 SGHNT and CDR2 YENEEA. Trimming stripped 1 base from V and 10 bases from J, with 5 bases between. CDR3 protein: CASSLGDSPLHF. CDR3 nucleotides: TGTGCCAGCAGCTTAGGGGACTCACCCCTCCACTTT. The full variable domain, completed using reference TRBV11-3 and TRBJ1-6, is EAGVVQSPRYKIIEKKQPVAFWCNPISGHNTLYWYLQNLGQGPELLIRYENEEAVDDSQLPKDRFSAERLKGVDSTLKIQPAELGDSAVYLCASSLGDSPLHFGNGTRLTVT.

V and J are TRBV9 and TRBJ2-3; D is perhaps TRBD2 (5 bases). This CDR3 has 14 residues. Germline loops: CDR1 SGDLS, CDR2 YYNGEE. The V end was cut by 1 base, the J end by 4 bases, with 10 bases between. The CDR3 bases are TGTGCCAGCAGCGTAAGAGGGCCACCAGATACGCAGTATTTT. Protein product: CASSVRGPPDTQYF.

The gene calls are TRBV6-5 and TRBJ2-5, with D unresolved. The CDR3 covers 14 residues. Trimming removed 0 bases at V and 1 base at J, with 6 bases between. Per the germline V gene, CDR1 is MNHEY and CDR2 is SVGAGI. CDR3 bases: TGTGCCAGCAGTTACTCGAACAGCCAAGAGACCCAGTACTTC. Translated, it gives CASSYSNSQETQYF.

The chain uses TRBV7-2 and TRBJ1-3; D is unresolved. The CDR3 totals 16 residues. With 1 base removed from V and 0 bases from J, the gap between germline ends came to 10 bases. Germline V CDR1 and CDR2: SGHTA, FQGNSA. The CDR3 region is CASSLGPRGSGNTIYF. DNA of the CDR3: TGTGCCAGCAGCTTAGGACCCCGGGGCTCTGGAAACACCATATATTTT.

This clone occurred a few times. CDR3 coding DNA: TGTGCCAGCAGCCGTCTCATGGCTAGCGGAAACAATGAGCAGTTCTTC. This gives the protein CASSRLMASGNNEQFF. The rearrangement links TRBV6-2 or TRBV6-3 to TRBJ2-1, with TRBD2 matching 7 bases. The germline CDR1 and CDR2 sequences are MNHEY and SVGEGT. The CDR3 has 16 amino acids. Trimming at V came to 6 bases and at J to 5 bases, leaving 13 bases not matched to a gene.

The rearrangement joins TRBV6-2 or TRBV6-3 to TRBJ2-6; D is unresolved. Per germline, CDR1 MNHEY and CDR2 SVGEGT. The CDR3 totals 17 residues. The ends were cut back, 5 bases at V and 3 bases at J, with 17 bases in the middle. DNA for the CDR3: TGTGCCAGCAGTCAGACCCGACCCATCCGTGGGGCCAACGTCCTGACTTTC. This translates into CASSQTRPIRGANVLTF.

In DNA form, the CDR3 reads TGTGCCAGCAGCTACAGGGGTAGCGCTGAAGCTTTCTTT. Protein product: CASSYRGSAEAFF. This chain links TRBV5-8 with TRBJ1-1, with TRBD1 identical over 7 bases. The CDR3 has 13 amino acids. CDR1 SGHTS and CDR2 YDEGEE come from the germline V gene. V dropped 3 bases and J dropped 6; count of bases not matched to a gene: 5.

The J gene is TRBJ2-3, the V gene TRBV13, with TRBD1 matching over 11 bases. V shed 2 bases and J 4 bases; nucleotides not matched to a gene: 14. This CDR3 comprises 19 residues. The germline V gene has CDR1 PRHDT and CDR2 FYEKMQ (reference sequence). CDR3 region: CASSLTGTGGPGRPDTQYF. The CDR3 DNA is TGTGCCAGCAGCTTAACGGGGACAGGGGGGCCAGGTCGCCCAGATACGCAGTATTTT.

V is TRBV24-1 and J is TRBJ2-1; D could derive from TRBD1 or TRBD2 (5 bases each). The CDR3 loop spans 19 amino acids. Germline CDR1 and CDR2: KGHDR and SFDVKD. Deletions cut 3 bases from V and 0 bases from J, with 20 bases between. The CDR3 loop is CATSDPKTGPTPSYNEQFF. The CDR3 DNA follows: TGTGCCACCAGTGATCCCAAGACGGGACCAACTCCCTCCTACAATGAGCAGTTCTTC.

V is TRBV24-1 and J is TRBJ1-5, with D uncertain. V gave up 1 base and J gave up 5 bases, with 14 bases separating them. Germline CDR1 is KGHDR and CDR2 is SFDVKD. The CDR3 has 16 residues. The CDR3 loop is CATSDFGPARDQPQHF. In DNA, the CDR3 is TGTGCCACCAGTGATTTTGGGCCGGCTCGGGATCAGCCCCAGCATTTT.

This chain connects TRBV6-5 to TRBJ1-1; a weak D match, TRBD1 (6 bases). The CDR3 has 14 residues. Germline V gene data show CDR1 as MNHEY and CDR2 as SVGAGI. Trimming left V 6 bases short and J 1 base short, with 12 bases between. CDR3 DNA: TGTGCCAGCAGACCCGACAGGACGAACACTGAAGCTTTCTTT. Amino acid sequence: CASRPDRTNTEAFF.

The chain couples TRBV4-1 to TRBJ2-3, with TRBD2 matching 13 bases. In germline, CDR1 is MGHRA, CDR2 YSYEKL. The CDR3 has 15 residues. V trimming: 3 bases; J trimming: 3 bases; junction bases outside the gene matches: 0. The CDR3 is CASSQGLAGTDTQYF. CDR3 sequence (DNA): TGCGCCAGCAGCCAGGGACTAGCGGGGACAGATACGCAGTATTTT.

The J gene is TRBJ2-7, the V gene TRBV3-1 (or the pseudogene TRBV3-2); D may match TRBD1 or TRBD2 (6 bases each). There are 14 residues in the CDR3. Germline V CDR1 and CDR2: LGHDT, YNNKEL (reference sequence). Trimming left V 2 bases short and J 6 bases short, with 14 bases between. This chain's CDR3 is CASSQTWGAREQYF. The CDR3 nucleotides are TGTGCCAGCAGCCAAACGTGGGGGGCCCGCGAGCAGTACTTC.

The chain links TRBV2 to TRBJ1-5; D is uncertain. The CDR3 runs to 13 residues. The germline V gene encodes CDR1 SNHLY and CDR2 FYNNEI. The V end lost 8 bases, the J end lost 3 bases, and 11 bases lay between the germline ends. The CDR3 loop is CASLLEINQPQHF. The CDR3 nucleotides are TGTGCCAGCCTCCTGGAGATCAATCAGCCCCAGCATTTT. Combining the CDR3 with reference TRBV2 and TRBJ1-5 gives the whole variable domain EPEVTQTPSHQVTQMGQEVILRCVPISNHLYFYWYRQILGQKVEFLVSFYNNEISEKSEIFDDQFSVERPDGSNFTLKIRSTKLEDSAMYFCASLLEINQPQHFGDGTRLSIL.

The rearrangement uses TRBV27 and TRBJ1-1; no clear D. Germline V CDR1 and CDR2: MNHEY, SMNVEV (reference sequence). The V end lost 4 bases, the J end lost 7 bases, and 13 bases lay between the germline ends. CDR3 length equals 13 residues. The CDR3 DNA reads TGTGCCAGCAGTTCCCCCAGGCCGAGTGAAGCTTTCTTT. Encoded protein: CASSSPRPSEAFF.